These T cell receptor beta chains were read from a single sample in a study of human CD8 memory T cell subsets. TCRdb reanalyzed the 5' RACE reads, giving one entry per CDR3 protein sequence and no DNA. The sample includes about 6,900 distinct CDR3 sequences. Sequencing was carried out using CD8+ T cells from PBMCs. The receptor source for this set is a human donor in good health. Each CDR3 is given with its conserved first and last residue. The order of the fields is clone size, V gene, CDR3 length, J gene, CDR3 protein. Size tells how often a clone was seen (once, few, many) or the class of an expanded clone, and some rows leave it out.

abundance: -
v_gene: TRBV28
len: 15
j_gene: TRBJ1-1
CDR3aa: CASSLYGTANTEAFF

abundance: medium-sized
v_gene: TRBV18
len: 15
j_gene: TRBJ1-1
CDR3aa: CASSPSGTANTEAFF

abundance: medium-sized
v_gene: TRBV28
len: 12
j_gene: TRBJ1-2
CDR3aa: CASSDREGGYTF

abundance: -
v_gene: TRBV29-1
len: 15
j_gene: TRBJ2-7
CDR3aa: CSVEVSGEQPTGTYF

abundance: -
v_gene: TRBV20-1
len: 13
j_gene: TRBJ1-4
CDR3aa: CSAVGTELEKLFF

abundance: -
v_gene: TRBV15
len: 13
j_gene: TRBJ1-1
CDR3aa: CATSTDKNTEAFF

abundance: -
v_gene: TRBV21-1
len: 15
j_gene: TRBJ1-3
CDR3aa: CASSRPQVARDTIYF

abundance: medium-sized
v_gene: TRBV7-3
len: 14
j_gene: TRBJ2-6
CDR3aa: CASSLGSGANVLTF

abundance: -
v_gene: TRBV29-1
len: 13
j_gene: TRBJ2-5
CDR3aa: CSVDLRQEETQYF

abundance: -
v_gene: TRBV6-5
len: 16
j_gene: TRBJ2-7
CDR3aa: CASSPAGLEVGYEQYF

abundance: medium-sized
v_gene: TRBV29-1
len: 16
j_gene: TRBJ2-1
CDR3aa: CSVPLTSGRFYNEQFF

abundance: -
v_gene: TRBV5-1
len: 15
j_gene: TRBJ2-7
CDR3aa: CASSPLFRDIDEQYF

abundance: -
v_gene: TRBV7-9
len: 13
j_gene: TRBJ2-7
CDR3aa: CASSTGTRNEQYF

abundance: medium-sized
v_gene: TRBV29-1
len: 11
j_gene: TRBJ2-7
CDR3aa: CSAGTDYEQYF

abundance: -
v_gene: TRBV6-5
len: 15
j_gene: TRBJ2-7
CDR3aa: CASSYSWQLTYEQYF

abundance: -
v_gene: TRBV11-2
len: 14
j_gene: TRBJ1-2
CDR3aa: CASSNRGVGYGYTF

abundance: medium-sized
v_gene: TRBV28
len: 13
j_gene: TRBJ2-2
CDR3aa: CASSLSNTGELFF

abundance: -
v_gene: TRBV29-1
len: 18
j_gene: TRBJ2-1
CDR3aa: CSVEATLSGGWAYNEQFF

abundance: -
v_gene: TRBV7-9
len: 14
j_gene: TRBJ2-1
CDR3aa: CASSVRTGGDEQFF

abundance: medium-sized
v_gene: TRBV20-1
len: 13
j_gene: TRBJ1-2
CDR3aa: CSAREGLTRSYTF

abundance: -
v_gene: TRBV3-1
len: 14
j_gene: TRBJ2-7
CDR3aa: CASSPSGGSYEQYF

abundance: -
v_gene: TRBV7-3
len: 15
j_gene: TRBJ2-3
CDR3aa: CASSRLAGDTDTQYF

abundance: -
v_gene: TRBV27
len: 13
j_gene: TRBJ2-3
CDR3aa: CASWTYSTDTQYF

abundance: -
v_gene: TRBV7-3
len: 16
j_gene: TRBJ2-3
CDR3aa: CASSFLEGASTDTQYF

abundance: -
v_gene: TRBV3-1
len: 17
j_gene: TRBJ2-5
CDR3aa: CASSPLNRGLEWETQYF

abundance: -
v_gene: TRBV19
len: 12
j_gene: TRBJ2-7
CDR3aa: CASSPGRYEQYF

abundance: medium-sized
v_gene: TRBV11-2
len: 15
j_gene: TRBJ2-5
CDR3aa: CASSLEPGDQETQYF

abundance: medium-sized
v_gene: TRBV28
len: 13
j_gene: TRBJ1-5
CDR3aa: CASTSGTIQPQHF

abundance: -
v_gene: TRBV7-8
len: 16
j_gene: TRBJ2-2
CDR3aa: CASSASDRAYTGELFF

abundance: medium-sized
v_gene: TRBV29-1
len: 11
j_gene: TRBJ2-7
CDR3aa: CSVELFYEQYF

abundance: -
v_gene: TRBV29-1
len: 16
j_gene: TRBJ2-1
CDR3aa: CSVDGPGLAGNNEQFF

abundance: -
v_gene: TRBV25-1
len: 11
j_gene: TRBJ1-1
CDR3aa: CASSEGWKAFF

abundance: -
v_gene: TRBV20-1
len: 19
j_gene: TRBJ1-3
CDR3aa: CSAPLGFRDPTPSGNTIYF

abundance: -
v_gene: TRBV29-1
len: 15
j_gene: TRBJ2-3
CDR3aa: CSVELTSGGTDTQYF

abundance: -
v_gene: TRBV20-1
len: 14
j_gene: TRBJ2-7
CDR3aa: CSASLAGQPYEQYF

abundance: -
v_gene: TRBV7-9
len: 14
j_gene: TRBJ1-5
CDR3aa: CASSLGVGPEPQHF

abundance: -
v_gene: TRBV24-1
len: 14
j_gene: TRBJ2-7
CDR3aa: CATSDRQGSYEQYF

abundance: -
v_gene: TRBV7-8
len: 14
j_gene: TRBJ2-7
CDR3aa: CASRPGLAGSEQYF

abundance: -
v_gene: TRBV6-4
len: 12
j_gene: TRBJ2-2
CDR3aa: CASRKDVGELFF

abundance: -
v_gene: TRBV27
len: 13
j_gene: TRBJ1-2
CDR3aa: CASSLLSGDGYTF

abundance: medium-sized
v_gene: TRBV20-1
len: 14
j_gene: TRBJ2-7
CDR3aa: CSAEIRGDNYEQYF

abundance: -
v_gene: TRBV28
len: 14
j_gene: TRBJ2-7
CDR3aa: CASRPLAGSMKQYF

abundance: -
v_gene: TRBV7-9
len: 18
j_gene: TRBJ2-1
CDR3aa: CASSLPPGRGGQYNEQFF

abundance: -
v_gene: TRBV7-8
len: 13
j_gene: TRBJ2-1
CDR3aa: CASSLSAGHEQFF

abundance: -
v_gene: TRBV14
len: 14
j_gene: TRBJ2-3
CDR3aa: CASSLGPLADTQYF

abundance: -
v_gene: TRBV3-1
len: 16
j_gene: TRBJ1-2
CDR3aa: CASGTPGPTFINGYTF

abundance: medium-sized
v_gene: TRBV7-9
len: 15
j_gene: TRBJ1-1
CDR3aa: CASSPSEGRRAEAFF

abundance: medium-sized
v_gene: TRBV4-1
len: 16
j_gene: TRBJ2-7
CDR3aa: CASSQEYQSSAYEQYF

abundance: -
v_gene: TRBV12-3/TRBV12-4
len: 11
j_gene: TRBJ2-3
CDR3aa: CASSNGTARYF

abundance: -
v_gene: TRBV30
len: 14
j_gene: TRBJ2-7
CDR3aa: CAWSFRDTVYEQYF